One and the same sample provided the 3 T cell receptor beta chains below, sequenced in a study of cytomegalovirus exposure and HLA in healthy donors. PCR involved 60 Vbeta and 13 Jbeta primers. Using immunoSEQ multiplex PCR, the repertoire was profiled, and TCRdb retains in-frame clones only, with some absent. This sample has 120,000 to 150,000 clones, with over 75% found just once. Sequenced input: PBMCs. The receptors were gathered from a man aged 35-49 years in good health and CMV-seronegative.

V usage is TRBV28 and J usage is TRBJ2-5; D possibly corresponds to TRBD2 (6 bases). The J call may be mistaken, given a closer DNA end match to TRBJ2-7. Germline CDR1 and CDR2: MDHEN and SYDVKM. The CDR3 sequence is 14 residues long. CDR3 nucleotide sequence: TGTGCCAGCAGTTTACGGGGGACCGACTACGAGCAGTACTTC. Translation: CASSLRGTDYEQYF.

The chain is built from TRBV5-6 and TRBJ2-4, with D possibly matching TRBD1 (6 bases). CDR1 and CDR2 (germline): SGHDT, YYEEEE. This CDR3 spans 16 amino acids. V shed 2 bases and J shed 0 bases, with 12 bases lying between them. This CDR3 is CASSLQGLVAKNIQYF. In DNA form, the CDR3 reads TGTGCCAGCAGCTTACAGGGATTAGTAGCCAAAAACATTCAGTACTTC.

The chain is built from TRBV11-2 and TRBJ1-2; no clear D. Between the trimmed V and J ends, which lost 6 bases and 4 bases, there was a span of 21 bases. The V gene's germline CDR1 is SGHAT and CDR2 FQNNGV. The CDR3 contains 16 residues. The DNA for the CDR3 is TGTGCCAGCAGAGGAATTCGGAGGCGGTCTGCCTATGGCTACACCTTC. Amino acid sequence: CASRGIRRRSAYGYTF.